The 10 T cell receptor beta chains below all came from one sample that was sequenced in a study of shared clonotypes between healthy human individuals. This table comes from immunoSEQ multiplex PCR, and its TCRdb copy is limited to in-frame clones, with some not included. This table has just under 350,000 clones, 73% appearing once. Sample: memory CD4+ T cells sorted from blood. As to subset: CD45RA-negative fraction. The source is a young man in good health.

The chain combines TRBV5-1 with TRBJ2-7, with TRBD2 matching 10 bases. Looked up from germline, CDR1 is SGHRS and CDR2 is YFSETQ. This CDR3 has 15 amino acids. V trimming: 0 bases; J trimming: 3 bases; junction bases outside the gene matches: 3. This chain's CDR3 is CASSLGTSGIYEQYF. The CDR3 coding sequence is TGCGCCAGCAGCTTGGGGACTAGCGGTATCTACGAGCAGTACTTC.

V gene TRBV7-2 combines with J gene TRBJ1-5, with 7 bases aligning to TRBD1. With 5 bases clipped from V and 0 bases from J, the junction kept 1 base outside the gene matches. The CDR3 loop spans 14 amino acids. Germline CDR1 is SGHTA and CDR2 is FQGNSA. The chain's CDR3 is CASSHRGSNQPQHF. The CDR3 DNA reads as TGTGCCAGCAGCCACAGGGGTAGCAATCAGCCCCAGCATTTT.

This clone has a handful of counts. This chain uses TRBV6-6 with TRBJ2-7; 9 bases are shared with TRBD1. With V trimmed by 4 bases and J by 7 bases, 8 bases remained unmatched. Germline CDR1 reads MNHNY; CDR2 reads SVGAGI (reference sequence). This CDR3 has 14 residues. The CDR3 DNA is TGTGCCAGCAGTTTGGGGACAGGGAAGGCGGAGCAGTACTTC. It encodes CASSLGTGKAEQYF.

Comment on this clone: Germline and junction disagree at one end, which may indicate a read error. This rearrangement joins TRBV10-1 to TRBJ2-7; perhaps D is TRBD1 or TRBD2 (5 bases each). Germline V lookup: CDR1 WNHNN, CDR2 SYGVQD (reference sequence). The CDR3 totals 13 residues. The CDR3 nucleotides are TGCGCCAGCAGCACGGGGACGGCCTACGCGCAGTACTTC. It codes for CASSTGTAYAQYF.

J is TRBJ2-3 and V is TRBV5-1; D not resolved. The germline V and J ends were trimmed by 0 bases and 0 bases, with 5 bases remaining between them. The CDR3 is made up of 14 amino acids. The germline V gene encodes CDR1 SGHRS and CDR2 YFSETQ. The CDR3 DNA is TGCGCCAGCAGCTTGGATACTAGCACAGATACGCAGTATTTT. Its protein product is CASSLDTSTDTQYF.

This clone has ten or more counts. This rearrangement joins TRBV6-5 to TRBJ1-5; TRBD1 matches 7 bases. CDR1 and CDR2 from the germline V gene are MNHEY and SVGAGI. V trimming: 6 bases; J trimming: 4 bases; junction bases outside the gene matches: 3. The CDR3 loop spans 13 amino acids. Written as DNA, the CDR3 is TGTGCCAGCAGCATGACAGGGAATCAGCCCCAGCATTTT. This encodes CASSMTGNQPQHF.

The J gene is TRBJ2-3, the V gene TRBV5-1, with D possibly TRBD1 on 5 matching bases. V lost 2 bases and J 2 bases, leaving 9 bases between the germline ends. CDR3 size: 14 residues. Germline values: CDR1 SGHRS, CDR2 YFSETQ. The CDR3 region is CASSFRQTTDTQYF. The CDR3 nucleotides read TGCGCCAGCAGCTTTAGACAGACCACAGATACGCAGTATTTT. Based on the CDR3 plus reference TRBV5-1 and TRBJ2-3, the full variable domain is KAGVTQTPRYLIKTRGQQVTLSCSPISGHRSVSWYQQTPGQGLQFLFEYFSETQRNKGNFPGRFSGRQFSNSRSEMNVSTLELGDSALYLCASSFRQTTDTQYFGPGTRLTVL.

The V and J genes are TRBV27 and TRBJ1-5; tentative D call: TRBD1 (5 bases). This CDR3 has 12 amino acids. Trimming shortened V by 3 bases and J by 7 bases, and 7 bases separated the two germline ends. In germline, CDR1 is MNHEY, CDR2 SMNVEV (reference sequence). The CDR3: CASSFWGQPQHF. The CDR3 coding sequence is TGTGCCAGCAGTTTCTGGGGGCAGCCCCAGCATTTT.

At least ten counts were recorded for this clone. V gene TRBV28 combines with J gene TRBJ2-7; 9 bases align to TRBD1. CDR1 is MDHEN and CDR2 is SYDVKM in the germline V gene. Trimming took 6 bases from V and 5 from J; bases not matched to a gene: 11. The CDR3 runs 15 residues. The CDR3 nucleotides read TGTGCCAGCAGCCTATGGGGGACAGGGCTGGACGAGCAGTACTTC. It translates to CASSLWGTGLDEQYF.

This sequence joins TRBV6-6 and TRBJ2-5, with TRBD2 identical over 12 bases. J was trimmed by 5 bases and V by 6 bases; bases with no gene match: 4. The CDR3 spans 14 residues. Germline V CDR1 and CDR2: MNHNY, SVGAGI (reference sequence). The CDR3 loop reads CASSPTSGSETQYF. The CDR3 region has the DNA TGTGCCAGCAGCCCGACTAGCGGGAGCGAGACCCAGTACTTC.